The subject of this entry is one T cell receptor beta chain. Antigen unknown. Germline is not matched at one junction end, which may reflect a read error. The data were taken from a study of blood T cells in healthy people across ages. The length of the CDR3 is 16 residues. Per germline, CDR1 LNHNV and CDR2 YYDKDF (reference sequence). It was with a sample-barcoded 5' primer and a J-beta primer mix that a second PCR of roughly 7 to 12 cycles was run. TCRdb analysed the 5' RACE reads with MiXCR anew, one entry per CDR3 protein. The sample records hundreds of thousands of distinct CDR3 sequences, approximately 53% being singletons. Overall study findings and caveats: Using unsorted PBMCs precluded a conclusive naive versus antigen-experienced comparison.

The sample comprised blood. The receptor was derived from a man in his forties or fifties in good health. The chain carries TRBV15 and TRBJ1-2, with D unresolved. CDR3 sequence reads: CATSDTNNPMIYGYTF. CDR3 DNA sequence: TGTGCCACCAGCGACACAAATAATCCGATGATCTATGGTTACACCTTC.